The rows below give T cell receptor beta chains drawn from one sample of a study of PD-L1 blockade in urothelial cancer. The method was immunoSEQ multiplex PCR; TCRdb's version includes in-frame clones alone and lacks a portion of them. The sample has 50,000 or so clones; 86% are singletons. Sequenced material: PBMCs, taken around atezolizumab (anti-PD-L1) treatment. All receptors derive from a man in his fifties or sixties with urothelial cancer. The CDR3 runs from the conserved cysteine through the conserved F or W. Each record gives: V gene, J gene, clone size, D gene, CDR3 DNA, CDR3 protein. A D gene is named only where the DNA matches it firmly. The size entry is marked missing in some rows and otherwise reads once, few, many or a size class.

TRBV2,TRBJ2-2,-,TRBD2,TGTGCCAGCAGAGTCACTAGCGGGGGGCCCACCGGGGAGCTGTTTTTT,CASRVTSGGPTGELFF
TRBV30,TRBJ1-2,-,-,TGTGCCTGGAGTGAATCAGGGGTGAGCTATGGCTACACCTTC,CAWSESGVSYGYTF
TRBV4-2,TRBJ2-7,once,TRBD2,TGTGCCAGCAGCCGCATTGGGACTAGCGGCTCCTACGAGCAGTACTTC,CASSRIGTSGSYEQYF
TRBV6-1,TRBJ2-1,-,TRBD2,TGTGCCAGCCTGTTAGCGGGAGGGGCTAGCAATGAGCAGTTCTTC,CASLLAGGASNEQFF
TRBV5-1,TRBJ2-1,-,TRBD1,TGCGCCAGCAGCTTAAGAGTGGACAGGGGAAATGAGCAGTTCTTC,CASSLRVDRGNEQFF
TRBV6-6,TRBJ1-2,-,-,TGTGCCAGCAGCACCTCCCTCGGGGGAGGAACCGGCTACACCTTC,CASSTSLGGGTGYTF
TRBV30,TRBJ1-2,-,TRBD1,TGTGCCTGGACCCAGGGGGCCGACTATGGCTACACCTTC,CAWTQGADYGYTF
TRBV4-2,TRBJ1-5,-,-,TGTGCCAGCAGCCAAGATACAGTTAATAGCAATCAGCCCCAGCATTTT,CASSQDTVNSNQPQHF
TRBV27,TRBJ2-1,-,-,TGTGCCAGCAGTTTTTTAGCGTCCTCCTACAATGAGCAGTTCTTC,CASSFLASSYNEQFF
TRBV30,TRBJ1-3,-,-,TGTGCCTGGAGTGTACGAGGGTTAGGAAACACCATATATTTT,CAWSVRGLGNTIYF
TRBV27,TRBJ1-3,once,TRBD1,TGTGCCAGCAGTTTTACAGGGGGCTCGGGAAACACCATATATTTT,CASSFTGGSGNTIYF
TRBV7-5,TRBJ2-3,-,-,TGTGCCAGAAGCTTTGAGACTAGCGTCTGGCCAGATACGCAGTATTTT,CARSFETSVWPDTQYF
TRBV9,TRBJ2-7,-,TRBD2,TGTGCCAGCAGCGTAGTAGCGGGATCAGTCGAGCAGTACTTC,CASSVVAGSVEQYF
TRBV25-1,TRBJ2-1,-,-,TGTGCCAGCTCGTCCAGGGGATTTGAGCAGTTCTTC,CASSSRGFEQFF
TRBV4-3,TRBJ2-7,-,-,TGCGCCAGCAGCCAAGGGGGGGGGCTCATCGACGAGCAGTACTTC,CASSQGGGLIDEQYF
TRBV11-2,TRBJ1-4,-,TRBD1,TGTGCCAGCAGCTCAAGAGGTCGGACAGGGCGAAATGAAAAACTGTTTTTT,CASSSRGRTGRNEKLFF
TRBV4-1,TRBJ1-1,-,TRBD1,TGCGCCAGCAGCCCCCGGGACAGATTGAGCACTGAAGCTTTCTTT,CASSPRDRLSTEAFF
TRBV4-2,TRBJ1-3,-,-,TGTGCCAGCAGCCAGAGTCCGGGGGCTGGAAACACCATATATTTT,CASSQSPGAGNTIYF
TRBV4-2,TRBJ2-2,-,TRBD2,TGTGCCAGCAGCCAAGACGAGCCTAGCGGGATTGACACCGGGGAGCTGTTTTTT,CASSQDEPSGIDTGELFF
TRBV21-1,TRBJ2-7,-,-,TGTGCCAGCCTGACCGGGACAGGGTCTAATGAGCAGTACTTC,CASLTGTGSNEQYF
TRBV6-6,TRBJ2-4,-,-,TGTGCCAGCAGCCTTGAGGGAGCCGTAAACATTCAGTACTTC,CASSLEGAVNIQYF
TRBV5-1,TRBJ1-2,-,TRBD1,TGCGCCAGCAGCTTGGATCAGGGGGGTAACTATGGCTACACCTTC,CASSLDQGGNYGYTF
TRBV5-1,TRBJ1-1,-,TRBD1,TGCGCCAGCAGCTACGACAGGGGAATGAACACTGAAGCTTTCTTT,CASSYDRGMNTEAFF
TRBV19,TRBJ1-2,-,-,TGTGCCAGTAGTGGTCCGATCGGGTATGGCTACACCTTC,CASSGPIGYGYTF
TRBV5-4,TRBJ2-5,-,TRBD1,TGTGCCAGCAGCCAGGGACAGGGGGAGACCCAGTACTTC,CASSQGQGETQYF
TRBV27,TRBJ1-1,-,TRBD1,TGTGCCAGCAGTCACAGGGGTTTGGCGAACACTGAAGCTTTCTTT,CASSHRGLANTEAFF
TRBV7-3,TRBJ2-2,-,-,TGTGCCAGCAGCCTAGCCGTGGGGGCTAAAATCGGGGAGCTGTTTTTT,CASSLAVGAKIGELFF
TRBV2,TRBJ1-4,-,TRBD1,TGTGCCAGCAGGCCAGGGGGGGAAAAACTGTTTTTT,CASRPGGEKLFF
TRBV2,TRBJ1-4,-,-,TGTGCCAGCCACCCGGGACAACAGGAAAAACTGTTTTTT,CASHPGQQEKLFF
TRBV10-2,TRBJ1-2,-,-,TGCGCCAGCAACCAAGGACAGACTAACTATGGCTACACCTTC,CASNQGQTNYGYTF
TRBV18,TRBJ1-2,-,TRBD1,TGTGCCAGCTCACCTTTAGGGGGCGACTATGGCTACACCTTC,CASSPLGGDYGYTF
TRBV6-1,TRBJ1-5,-,TRBD1,TGTGCCAGCAGTAGACAGGGTAATCTGAAGCAGCCCCAGCATTTT,CASSRQGNLKQPQHF
TRBV30,TRBJ2-5,-,-,TGTGCCTGGAGTGATACTAGCACGGGTCCAGAGACCCAGTACTTC,CAWSDTSTGPETQYF
TRBV15,TRBJ1-2,-,-,TGTGCCACCAGCAGAGTGGACAGCTACTATGGCTACACCTTC,CATSRVDSYYGYTF
TRBV5-1,TRBJ1-4,-,-,TGCGCCAGCAGCTTCAAGGGGCAAAGTGAAAAACTGTTTTTT,CASSFKGQSEKLFF
TRBV5-4,TRBJ2-5,-,-,TGTGCCAGCAGGGAACAGGGAGTGTGGGAGACCCAGTACTTC,CASREQGVWETQYF
TRBV7-9,TRBJ1-1,-,-,TGTGCCAGCAGCTTACTAGCTTCAGACACTGAAGCTTTCTTT,CASSLLASDTEAFF
TRBV6-5,TRBJ1-1,few,-,TGTGCCAGCAAGAGTCGGGGGAACACTGAAGCTTTCTTT,CASKSRGNTEAFF
TRBV18,TRBJ2-5,once,TRBD2,TGTGCCAGCTCAGGGAACGGGGGGAACCAAGAGACCCAGTACTTC,CASSGNGGNQETQYF
TRBV27,TRBJ1-1,-,-,TGTGCCAGCGGTAGGGGACAGAACACTGAAGCTTTCTTT,CASGRGQNTEAFF
TRBV7-9,TRBJ1-2,-,-,TGTGCCAGCAGCCCTCCTTCGGGACAAGGCTACACCTTC,CASSPPSGQGYTF
TRBV7-8,TRBJ1-5,few,TRBD1,TGTGCCAGCAGCTTAGCCGGACAGGGCAATCAGCCCCAGCATTTT,CASSLAGQGNQPQHF
TRBV2,TRBJ1-1,-,TRBD1,TGTGCCAGCAAACTCGACAGGGGGATTGTCACTGAAGCTTTCTTT,CASKLDRGIVTEAFF
TRBV5-1,TRBJ1-6,once,-,TGCGCCAGCAGCTTGGTTCTCGGGGGAGGGGGAGGTAATTCACCCCTCCACTTT,CASSLVLGGGGGNSPLHF
TRBV27,TRBJ2-7,-,TRBD1,TGTGCCAGCAGTCTGGGACAGGGGGCCTCCTACGAGCAGTACTTC,CASSLGQGASYEQYF
TRBV5-4,TRBJ2-4,-,TRBD1,TGTGCCAGCAGCTTGGGACAGGGGGGCAAAAACATTCAGTACTTC,CASSLGQGGKNIQYF
TRBV10-1,TRBJ2-7,-,TRBD2,TGCGCCAGCAGTGCTAGCGGGGGCTACGAGCAGTACTTC,CASSASGGYEQYF
TRBV29-1,TRBJ1-1,-,-,TGCAGCGTCGGACAGAAGAACACTGAAGCTTTCTTT,CSVGQKNTEAFF
TRBV2,TRBJ2-7,-,TRBD1,TGTGCCAGCAGAACAGGGGGAGGGCAGTACTTC,CASRTGGGQYF
TRBV9,TRBJ1-3,-,-,TGTGCCAGCAGCACCTTGGGACAAAACTCTGGAAACACCATATATTTT,CASSTLGQNSGNTIYF
TRBV5-6,TRBJ2-7,few,-,TGTGCCAGCAGCTCCGATACTAGTTCCTGGGGGCAGTACTTC,CASSSDTSSWGQYF
TRBV10-3,TRBJ2-7,-,TRBD1,TGTGCCATCAGTGAGTTCGGACAGGGCTACGAGCAGTACTTC,CAISEFGQGYEQYF
TRBV15,TRBJ1-2,-,TRBD1,TGTGCCACCAGCAGAGATTTCCAGGGGGCTTACGGCTACACCTTC,CATSRDFQGAYGYTF
TRBV27,TRBJ2-5,once,-,TGTGCCAGCAGGGGGGCCAAAGAGACCCAGTACTTC,CASRGAKETQYF
TRBV7-7,TRBJ2-5,-,-,TGTGCTAGCAGCCCACAGGGTCCCGAGACCCAGTACTTC,CASSPQGPETQYF
TRBV7-3,TRBJ1-2,-,TRBD1,TGTGCCAGCAGCTTCCGGGACAGGCTCTCTGGCTACACCTTC,CASSFRDRLSGYTF
TRBV25-1,TRBJ2-5,-,TRBD1,TGTGCCAGCAGTGAAGAACAGGGGTTGAGAGAGACCCAGTACTTC,CASSEEQGLRETQYF
TRBV30,TRBJ1-2,-,-,TGTGCCTGGAGTTTGGGGCGCGCTAACTATGGCTACACCTTC,CAWSLGRANYGYTF
TRBV14,TRBJ1-2,-,-,TGTGCCAGCAGCTCAGCAGGGGTGGGCGGCTACACCTTC,CASSSAGVGGYTF
TRBV5-1,TRBJ2-7,-,-,TGCGCCAGCAGTTCATCGGGGGTTGAGACCTACGAGCAGTACTTC,CASSSSGVETYEQYF